This T cell receptor (beta chain) was sequenced for a study of patients and donors after allogeneic stem cell transplantation. TCRdb redid the calling of the RT-PCR reads with MiXCR, one entry per CDR3 protein. The repertoire holds hundreds of thousands of distinct CDR3 sequences, 15% to 20% seen once, with 7% to 7.5% in the top ten. V was trimmed by 7 bases and J by 1 base, leaving 14 bases between them. The CDR3 length is 15 residues. Germline CDR1 reads MNHNS; CDR2 reads SASEGT. This clonotype was counted only a few times. What was sequenced was blood, either unsorted or a sorted T cell fraction (not recorded which). The chain joins TRBV6-1 to TRBJ1-3; unclear D gene. This TCR was sampled from a human donor who was either an allogeneic HSCT recipient or a stem cell or donor lymphocyte infusion donor (not recorded which). It is not recorded whose cells these are; they may come from a transplant donor. Written as DNA, the CDR3 is TGTGCCAGCATTCCAACGACGGCTTCTGGAAACACCATATATTTT. Amino acid sequence: CASIPTTASGNTIYF.